The 24 T cell receptor beta chains in this list originate from one sample, sequenced in a study of blood T cell repertoires in COVID-19. Method: immunoSEQ multiplex PCR; TCRdb's copy keeps in-frame clones and lacks some. The sample holds about 270,000 clones; around 93% are singletons and the top ten take about 3%. The sequencing input was PBMCs or T cells enriched from blood (not recorded which). The receptors here all came from a man aged 35-49 years who had been exposed to COVID-19.

The chain couples TRBV15 to TRBJ1-2; the D is unclear. This CDR3 is 12 amino acids long. V dropped 4 bases and J dropped 1 base, with 4 bases sitting between them. In germline, CDR1 is LNHNV, CDR2 YYDKDF (reference sequence). The CDR3 here is CATSMYNYGYTF. Written as DNA, the CDR3 is TGTGCCACCAGCATGTATAACTATGGCTACACCTTC.

The CDR3 spells CASSRLGTYNEQFF. CDR3 DNA: TGTGCCAGCAGTAGGTTGGGGACATACAATGAGCAGTTCTTC. This sequence joins TRBV6-5 and TRBJ2-1, with D maybe TRBD1 (6 bases). Germline-derived CDR1 and CDR2 are MNHEY and SVGAGI. This CDR3 has 14 amino acids. Trimming took off 5 bases at V and 4 bases at J, with 12 bases between the two ends.

Concerning this clone: The final CDR3 position lacks the conserved phenylalanine or tryptophan, pointing to a likely read error. The DNA is omitted, as the CDR3 cannot be located on it reliably, and the CDR3 follows TCRdb's listing. The genes are TRBV4-1 and TRBJ1-1. Germline V gives CDR1 MGHRA, CDR2 YSYEKL. Inclusive of both ends, the CDR3 amounts to 9 amino acids. CDR3 protein: CASSQDGTC.

The rearrangement joins TRBV5-1 to TRBJ2-1; TRBD2 matches at 9 bases. This CDR3 region has 17 residues. Germline lookup yields CDR1 SGHRS and CDR2 YFSETQ. With V trimmed by 0 bases and J by 3 bases, 7 bases remained unmatched. DNA of the CDR3: TGCGCCAGCAGCTTGGGCCTAGCGGGAACAATCTACAATGAGCAGTTCTTC. This codes for CASSLGLAGTIYNEQFF.

The count of this clone is one. The DNA of the CDR3 is TGTGCCAGTAAGGTAGCGGGAATTTTCAATGAGCAGTTCTTC. Encoded protein: CASKVAGIFNEQFF. This rearrangement joins TRBV19 to TRBJ2-1; the match to TRBD2 covers 8 bases. The CDR3 is 14 amino acids. CDR1 and CDR2 from the germline V gene are LNHDA and SQIVND (reference sequence). After removal of 7 bases from V and 6 bases from J, the junction contained 8 bases not matched to a gene.

This chain uses TRBV3-1 (or the pseudogene TRBV3-2) with TRBJ1-2, with 8 positions matching TRBD1. This CDR3 region has 16 residues. Germline CDR1 is LGHDT and CDR2 is YNNKEL (reference sequence). Trimming took 5 bases from V and 4 from J; bases not matched to a gene: 12. DNA for the CDR3: TGTGCCAGCAGCTCCATATCGGGACAGGAGGTCTATGGCTACACCTTC. Translated, it gives CASSSISGQEVYGYTF.

The rearrangement links TRBV19 to TRBJ2-7; TRBD1 aligns across 10 bases. The J segment lost 2 bases and the V segment lost 2 bases, leaving 9 bases of the junction unmatched. Germline CDR1 is LNHDA and CDR2 is SQIVND (reference sequence). The CDR3 runs 17 residues. CDR3 protein: CASSITADRGDPYEQYF. The CDR3 DNA sequence: TGTGCCAGTAGTATAACTGCGGACAGGGGGGATCCCTACGAGCAGTACTTC.

CDR3 sequence (DNA): TGCAGCGTGGGGGTGGGAGGGGGTAGCAATCAGCCCCAGCATTTT. Its protein is CSVGVGGGSNQPQHF. The chain has TRBV29-1 and TRBJ1-5; a possible D gene is TRBD1 (6 bases). In germline, CDR1 is SQVTM, CDR2 ANQGSEA. V shed 6 bases and J shed 0 bases, with 15 bases lying between them. The CDR3 spans 15 residues.

The rearrangement uses TRBV28 and TRBJ2-2; possible D gene TRBD2, 6 bases. From germline, CDR1 is MDHEN and CDR2 SYDVKM. Between the trimmed V and J ends, which lost 1 base and 7 bases, there was a span of 10 bases. This CDR3 region has 14 residues. The CDR3 protein is CASSLYRRGGELFF. CDR3 sequence (DNA): TGTGCCAGCAGTTTATACAGGCGGGGCGGGGAGCTGTTTTTT.

This clone was counted a few times. The chain joins TRBV6-6 to TRBJ2-3; 10 nucleotides agree with TRBD2. Trimming at V came to 6 bases and at J to 3 bases, leaving 9 bases not matched to a gene. Germline values: CDR1 MNHNY, CDR2 SVGAGI (reference sequence). The CDR3 runs 16 residues. In DNA, the CDR3 is TGTGCCAGCAGAGATAAGGGGGGACTAGCGACAGATACGCAGTATTTT. Amino acid sequence: CASRDKGGLATDTQYF.

In its sample, this clone was seen once. This sequence joins TRBV28 and TRBJ2-1; 14 bases match TRBD2. Trimming cost V 6 bases and J 10 bases; bases outside gene matches: 11. This CDR3 contains 16 residues. CDR1 and CDR2 (germline): MDHEN, SYDVKM. CDR3: CASSYPGTSGSREQFF. CDR3 DNA: TGTGCCAGCAGCTATCCCGGGACTAGCGGGAGTCGGGAGCAGTTCTTC. The whole variable domain, remainder taken from reference TRBV28 and TRBJ2-1, is DVKVTQSSRYLVKRTGEKVFLECVQDMDHENMFWYRQDPGLGLRLIYFSYDVKMKEKGDIPEGYSVSREKKERFSLILESASTNQTSMYLCASSYPGTSGSREQFFGPGTRLTVL.

V is TRBV5-4 and J is TRBJ2-3; 10 bases match TRBD1. Germline CDR1 SGHNT, CDR2 YYREEE (reference sequence). The CDR3 is 15 residues long. The V and J ends lost 4 bases and 5 bases, in that order; junction bases with no gene match: 7. This CDR3 reads CASSPGQGLGDTQYF. The CDR3, as DNA: TGTGCCAGCAGCCCGGGACAGGGGTTGGGAGATACGCAGTATTTT. Combining the CDR3 with reference TRBV5-4 and TRBJ2-3 gives the whole variable domain ETGVTQSPTHLIKTRGQQVTLRCSSQSGHNTVSWYQQALGQGPQFIFQYYREEENGRGNFPPRFSGLQFPNYSSELNVNALELDDSALYLCASSPGQGLGDTQYFGPGTRLTVL.

V gene TRBV27 combines with J gene TRBJ2-1, with 7 bases identical to TRBD1. CDR1 and CDR2 (germline): MNHEY, SMNVEV (reference sequence). This CDR3 is 14 amino acids long. V lost 5 bases, J lost 4 bases, and 5 bases stayed unmatched. CDR3 nucleotide sequence: TGTGCCAGCAGTCCGGGGACAGCATACAATGAGCAGTTCTTC. Its protein is CASSPGTAYNEQFF.

Concerning this clone: Other DNA sequences in the same sample also yield this CDR3. This chain links TRBV27 with TRBJ2-1; 8 bases are shared with TRBD1. Germline V gives CDR1 MNHEY, CDR2 SMNVEV (reference sequence). This CDR3 is built from 16 residues. V gave up 6 bases and J gave up 0 bases; unmatched junction bases: 7. Here the CDR3 reads CASSLRTGSSYNEQFF. As DNA, the CDR3 is TGTGCCAGCAGCCTCCGGACAGGGAGCTCCTACAATGAGCAGTTCTTC.

This clone was picked up a small number of times. The chain has TRBV10-2 and TRBJ1-5, with 7 bases that match TRBD1. With V trimmed by 6 bases and J by 1 base, 6 bases remained unmatched. The CDR3 has 15 residues. CDR1 WSHSY and CDR2 SAAADI come from the germline V gene. The CDR3, as DNA: TGCGCCAGCAGAATAGGGGGCGGCAGCAATCAGCCCCAGCATTTT. Protein: CASRIGGGSNQPQHF.

The chain couples TRBV19 to TRBJ2-5, with 9 bases that match TRBD1. CDR3 length equals 15 residues. CDR1 is LNHDA, CDR2 SQIVND, per germline (reference sequence). The J segment lost 2 bases and the V segment lost 2 bases, leaving 3 bases of the junction unmatched. CDR3 residues: CASSIRGTGQETQYF. CDR3 nucleotides: TGTGCCAGTAGTATACGCGGGACAGGGCAAGAGACCCAGTACTTC.

The chain couples TRBV5-1 to TRBJ1-6; 8 bases map to TRBD1. The CDR3 is 14 amino acids. CDR1 is SGHRS, CDR2 YFSETQ, per germline. V dropped 7 bases and J dropped 3; count of bases not matched to a gene: 3. The CDR3 sequence: CASWDRNYNSPLHF. Here the CDR3 DNA reads TGCGCCAGCTGGGACAGGAACTATAATTCACCCCTCCACTTT. The variable domain in full, completed from reference TRBV5-1 and TRBJ1-6, reads KAGVTQTPRYLIKTRGQQVTLSCSPISGHRSVSWYQQTPGQGLQFLFEYFSETQRNKGNFPGRFSGRQFSNSRSEMNVSTLELGDSALYLCASWDRNYNSPLHFGNGTRLTVT.

The chain joins TRBV3-1 (or the pseudogene TRBV3-2) to TRBJ2-3, with TRBD1 as a possible D gene (5 bases). Germline assignment: CDR1 LGHDT and CDR2 YNNKEL (reference sequence). CDR3 length: 15 amino acids. Trimming shortened V by 4 bases and J by 0 bases, and 11 bases separated the two germline ends. The CDR3 nucleotides read TGTGCCAGCAGCCTGCAGGGCCGGAGCACAGATACGCAGTATTTT. This sequence encodes CASSLQGRSTDTQYF.

The rearrangement links TRBV5-6 to TRBJ2-1, with 9 bases that match TRBD1. After removal of 3 bases from V and 2 bases from J, the junction contained 9 bases not matched to a gene. Germline V gives CDR1 SGHDT, CDR2 YYEEEE. The CDR3 spans 17 residues. CDR3 protein: CASSYTTGTGTYNEQFF. The CDR3 nucleotides read TGTGCCAGCAGCTATACTACCGGGACAGGGACCTACAATGAGCAGTTCTTC.

The chain has TRBV24-1 and TRBJ2-1, with 11 bases fitting TRBD2. V shed 3 bases, J shed 6 bases, and the junction held 9 bases outside the gene matches. CDR3 size: 17 residues. The V gene's germline CDR1 is KGHDR and CDR2 SFDVKD. As DNA, the CDR3 is TGTGCCACCAGTGATGCCCAGACTAGCGGGATCGGCAATGAGCAGTTCTTC. It encodes CATSDAQTSGIGNEQFF.

This clone has just a few counts. J is TRBJ1-1 and V is TRBV18; D may be TRBD1 (6 bases). The germline V and J ends were trimmed by 0 bases and 5 bases, with 13 bases remaining between them. CDR1 and CDR2 from the germline V gene are KGHSH and LQKENI. The CDR3 is 15 residues long. The CDR3 protein is CASSPPPGAGTEAFF. For the CDR3, the DNA is TGTGCCAGCTCACCACCGCCAGGGGCCGGGACTGAAGCTTTCTTT. Supplemented by reference TRBV18 and TRBJ1-1, the full variable domain reads NAGVMQNPRHLVRRRGQEARLRCSPMKGHSHVYWYRQLPEEGLKFMVYLQKENIIDESGMPKERFSAEFPKEGPSILRIQQVVRGDSAAYFCASSPPPGAGTEAFFGQGTRLTVV.

J is TRBJ2-2 and V is TRBV28; 8 bases match TRBD2. V shed 5 bases, J shed 6 bases, and the junction held 11 bases outside the gene matches. Germline assignment: CDR1 MDHEN and CDR2 SYDVKM. This CDR3 spans 16 amino acids. The CDR3 is CASSLTGLVVPGELFF. The CDR3 bases are TGTGCCAGCAGTCTAACGGGACTAGTTGTTCCCGGGGAGCTGTTTTTT.

The V call is TRBV9, the J call TRBJ1-1; 7 positions agree with TRBD1. Per the germline V gene, CDR1 is SGDLS and CDR2 is YYNGEE. This CDR3 spans 17 amino acids. Trimming at V came to 3 bases and at J to 8 bases, leaving 19 bases not matched to a gene. DNA of the CDR3: TGTGCCAGCAGCGATGGGAGACAGGGAGGTCATGCAACGGAAGCTTTCTTT. Translated: CASSDGRQGGHATEAFF.

The J gene is TRBJ2-1, the V gene TRBV5-8; 7 positions agree with TRBD1. CDR1 and CDR2 from the germline V gene are SGHTS and YDEGEE. V was pared by 5 bases and J by 9 bases, with 8 bases of the junction left unmatched. The CDR3 has 13 residues. CDR3 nucleotide sequence: TGTGCCAGCAGGCGAACAGGGGTGACTGAGCAGTTCTTC. This translates into CASRRTGVTEQFF.